This T cell receptor (beta chain) is drawn from a study of shared clonotypes between healthy human individuals. TCRdb's table, derived via immunoSEQ multiplex PCR, lists solely in-frame clones and lacks some. The sample contains 2 million to 2.5 million clones, almost 96% of which appear only once. The germline CDR1 and CDR2 sequences are SGHTA and FQGNSA. The ends lost 5 bases at V and 0 bases at J; junction bases unmatched: 15. CDR3 length equals 19 residues. This rearrangement joins TRBV7-2 to TRBJ2-7; 11 nucleotides align to TRBD2. The source material was naive CD4+ T cells sorted from blood. Subset in this sample: CD45RA+ positively selected. The sequence was obtained from a man between 18 and 29 years old in good health. DNA of the CDR3: TGTGCCAGCAGCCCTCGACTAGCGGGGACGTGGGATACCTCCTACGAGCAGTACTTC. Translated, it gives CASSPRLAGTWDTSYEQYF. Drawing the rest from reference TRBV7-2 and TRBJ2-7, the complete variable domain is GAGVSQSPSNKVTEKGKDVELRCDPISGHTALYWYRQSLGQGLEFLIYFQGNSAPDKSGLPSDRFSAERTGGSVSTLTIQRTQQEDSAVYLCASSPRLAGTWDTSYEQYFGPGTRLTVT.